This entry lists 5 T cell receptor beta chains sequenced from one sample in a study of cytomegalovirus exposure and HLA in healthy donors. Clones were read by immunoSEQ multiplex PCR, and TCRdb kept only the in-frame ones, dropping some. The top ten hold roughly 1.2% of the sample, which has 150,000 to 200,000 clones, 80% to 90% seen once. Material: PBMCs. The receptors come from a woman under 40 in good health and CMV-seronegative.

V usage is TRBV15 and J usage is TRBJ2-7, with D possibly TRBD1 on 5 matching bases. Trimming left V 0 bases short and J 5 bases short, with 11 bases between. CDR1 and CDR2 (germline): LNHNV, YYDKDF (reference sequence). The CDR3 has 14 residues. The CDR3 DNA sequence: TGTGCCACCAGCAGAGATACGGACAACAACGAGCAGTACTTC. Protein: CATSRDTDNNEQYF.

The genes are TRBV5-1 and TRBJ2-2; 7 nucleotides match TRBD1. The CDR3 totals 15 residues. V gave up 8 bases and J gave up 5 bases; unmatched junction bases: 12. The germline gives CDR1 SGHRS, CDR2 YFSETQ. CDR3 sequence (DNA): TGCGCCAGTAGACCGACAGGGACGGGAACCGGGGAGCTGTTTTTT. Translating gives CASRPTGTGTGELFF.

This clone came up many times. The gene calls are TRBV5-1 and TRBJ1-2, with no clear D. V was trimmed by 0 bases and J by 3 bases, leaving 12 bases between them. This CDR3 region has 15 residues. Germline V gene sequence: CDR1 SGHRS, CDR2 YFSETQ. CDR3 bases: TGCGCCAGCAGCTTGGAAGGAGGGCGTCACTATGGCTACACCTTC. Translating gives CASSLEGGRHYGYTF.

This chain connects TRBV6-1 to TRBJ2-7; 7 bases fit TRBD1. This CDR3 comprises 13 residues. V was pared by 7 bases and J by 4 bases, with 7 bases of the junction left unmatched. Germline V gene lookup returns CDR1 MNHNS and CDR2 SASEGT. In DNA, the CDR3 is TGTGCCAGCAACCTACAGGGGCGTTACGAGCAGTACTTC. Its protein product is CASNLQGRYEQYF.

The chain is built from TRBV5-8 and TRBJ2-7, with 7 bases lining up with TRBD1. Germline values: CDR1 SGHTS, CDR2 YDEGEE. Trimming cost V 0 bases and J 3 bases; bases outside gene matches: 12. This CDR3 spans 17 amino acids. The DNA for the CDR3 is TGTGCCAGCAGCTTGGGAACAGGGGTACTAAAAGGCTACGAGCAGTACTTC. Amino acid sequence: CASSLGTGVLKGYEQYF.